This TCR beta chain was captured in a study of blood T cells in healthy people across ages. Points on this clonotype: One end of the junction fails to match germline, which may point to a read error.

The CDR3 extends over 13 amino acids. Germline V CDR1 and CDR2: DFQATT, SNEGSKA (reference sequence). A second PCR of roughly 6 to 12 cycles used a sample-barcoded 5' primer and a J-beta primer mix. TCRdb analysed the 5' RACE reads with MiXCR anew, one entry per CDR3 protein. The sample carries about 1.4 million distinct CDR3 sequences, 55% to 75% recorded once. The chain links TRBV20-1 to TRBJ1-2, with 7 nucleotides matching TRBD1. The sequencing input was blood. The clonotype comes from a man between 18 and 35 years old in good health. DNA for the CDR3: TGCAATGCTAGACAGGGTACCAACTATGGCTACACCTTC. Translated: CNARQGTNYGYTF.